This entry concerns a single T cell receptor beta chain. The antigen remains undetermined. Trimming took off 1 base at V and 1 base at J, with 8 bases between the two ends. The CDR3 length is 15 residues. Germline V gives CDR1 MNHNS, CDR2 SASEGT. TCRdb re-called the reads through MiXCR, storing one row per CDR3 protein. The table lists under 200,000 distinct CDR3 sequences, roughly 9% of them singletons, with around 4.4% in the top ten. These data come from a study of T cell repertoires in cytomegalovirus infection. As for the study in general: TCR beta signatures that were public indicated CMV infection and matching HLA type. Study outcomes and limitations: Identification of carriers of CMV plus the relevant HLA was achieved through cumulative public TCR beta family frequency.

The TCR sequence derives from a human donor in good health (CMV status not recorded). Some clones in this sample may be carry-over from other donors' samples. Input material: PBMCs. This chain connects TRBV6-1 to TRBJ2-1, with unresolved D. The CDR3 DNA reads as TGTGCCAGCAGTGAAGGACACGTTTCCTACAATGAGCAGTTCTTC. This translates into CASSEGHVSYNEQFF.